This TCR beta chain appears in the sequencing data of a study of blood T cell repertoires in COVID-19. Whole-study context: Sites in the United States, Italy and Spain provided acute and convalescent COVID-19 samples. The analysed material was cDNA or gDNA that came from T cells, B-cell-depleted T cells, or PBMCs.

In the authors' workflow: Estimates of nucleated cell counts were drawn from the amplification of reference gene primers. Here immunoSEQ multiplex PCR was the method, and the copy in TCRdb shows in-frame clones only, minus some. From that table come the V and J calls and clone size; the DNA was used to work out D and trimming. The table includes about 170,000 clones, just under 85% detected once. The V gene end was trimmed by 5 bases and the J gene end by 3 bases; junction bases not matched to a gene: 10. CDR3 length: 15 amino acids. From germline, CDR1 is SEHNR and CDR2 FQNEAQ (reference sequence). A Seattle source enrolled patients during active infection and followed them longitudinally.

Material: peripheral blood. The chain recombines TRBV7-9 with TRBJ2-7; 7 nucleotides line up with TRBD2. The TCR was taken from a woman of 80 years or more with COVID-19, enrolled during active disease. CDR3 nucleotide sequence: TGTGCCAGCAGCAGTTTTACGGCTAGCGGCTACGAGCAGTACTTC. Its translation: CASSSFTASGYEQYF.